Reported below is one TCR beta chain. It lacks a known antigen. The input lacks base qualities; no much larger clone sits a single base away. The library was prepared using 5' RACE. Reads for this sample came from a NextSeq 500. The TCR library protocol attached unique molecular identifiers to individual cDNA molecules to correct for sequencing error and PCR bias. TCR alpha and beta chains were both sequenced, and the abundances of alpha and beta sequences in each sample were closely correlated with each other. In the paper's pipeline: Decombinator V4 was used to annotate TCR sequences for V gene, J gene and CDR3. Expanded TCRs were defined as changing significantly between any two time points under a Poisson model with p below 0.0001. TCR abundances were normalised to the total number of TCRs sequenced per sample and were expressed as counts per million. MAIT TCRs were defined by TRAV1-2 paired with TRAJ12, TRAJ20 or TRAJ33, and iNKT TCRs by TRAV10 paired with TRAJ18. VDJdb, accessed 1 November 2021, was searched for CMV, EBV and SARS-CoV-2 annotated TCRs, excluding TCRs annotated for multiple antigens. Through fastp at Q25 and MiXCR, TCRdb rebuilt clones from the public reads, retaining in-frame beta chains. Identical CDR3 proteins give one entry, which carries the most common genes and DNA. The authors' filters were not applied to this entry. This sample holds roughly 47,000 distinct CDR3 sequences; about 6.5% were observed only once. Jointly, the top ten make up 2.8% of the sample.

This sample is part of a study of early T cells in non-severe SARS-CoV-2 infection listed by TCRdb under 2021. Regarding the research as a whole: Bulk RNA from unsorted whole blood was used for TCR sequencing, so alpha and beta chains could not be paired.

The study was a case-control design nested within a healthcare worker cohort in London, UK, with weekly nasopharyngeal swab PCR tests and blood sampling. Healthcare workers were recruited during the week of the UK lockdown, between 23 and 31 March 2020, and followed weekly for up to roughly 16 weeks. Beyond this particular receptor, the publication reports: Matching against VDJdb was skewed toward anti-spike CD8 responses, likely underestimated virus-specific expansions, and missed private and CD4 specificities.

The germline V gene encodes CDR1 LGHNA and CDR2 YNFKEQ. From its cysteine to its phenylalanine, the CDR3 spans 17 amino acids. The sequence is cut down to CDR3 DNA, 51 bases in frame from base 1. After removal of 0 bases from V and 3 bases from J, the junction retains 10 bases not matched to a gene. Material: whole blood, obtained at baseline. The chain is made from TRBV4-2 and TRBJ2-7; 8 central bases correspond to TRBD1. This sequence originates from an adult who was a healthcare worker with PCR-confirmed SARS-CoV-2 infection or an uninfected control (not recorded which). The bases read TGTGCCAGCAGCCAAGATATTGTACAGGGGGGTTACTACGAGCAGTACTTC. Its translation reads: CASSQDIVQGGYYEQYF.